These 21 T cell receptor beta chains were sequenced from one sample in a study of CD8 T cells in ankylosing spondylitis. TCRdb redid the calling of the 5' RACE reads with MiXCR, one entry per CDR3 protein. The sample carries 210,000 or so distinct CDR3 sequences, less than 9.5% recorded once. What was sequenced was blood, either unsorted or a sorted T cell fraction (not recorded which). The receptor source for this set is a female donor with ankylosing spondylitis or in good health (not recorded which).

The chain joins TRBV7-9 to TRBJ2-7; 7 nucleotides line up with TRBD2. The CDR3 is made up of 13 amino acids. From germline, CDR1 is SEHNR and CDR2 FQNEAQ (reference sequence). V shed 1 base and J 6 bases; nucleotides not matched to a gene: 3. The CDR3 bases are TGTGCCAGCAGCTTAGGGGGAGGGATCGAGCAGTACTTC. It specifies CASSLGGGIEQYF.

The V call is TRBV6-2 or TRBV6-3, the J call TRBJ2-1; 9 bases fit TRBD2. This CDR3 contains 15 residues. Germline V gene lookup returns CDR1 MNHEY and CDR2 SVGEGT. The V gene end was trimmed by 4 bases and the J gene end by 6 bases; junction bases not matched to a gene: 7. The CDR3 loop is CASSSLSGSSNEQFF. The CDR3 coding sequence is TGTGCCAGCAGTTCCCTTAGCGGGAGTTCCAATGAGCAGTTCTTC.

Ten or more counts support this clonotype. The rearrangement links TRBV3-1 to TRBJ1-4; TRBD1 might be the D (6 bases). V lost 4 bases to trimming and J lost 1 base, with 7 bases between them. This CDR3 has 14 amino acids. CDR1 is LGHDT, CDR2 YNNKEL, per germline (reference sequence). Here the CDR3 reads CASSPQGTNEKLFF. DNA of the CDR3: TGTGCCAGCAGCCCACAGGGAACTAATGAAAAACTGTTTTTT.

This clonotype came up many times. The chain combines TRBV5-1 with TRBJ1-1, with D possibly TRBD1 on 5 matching bases. V shed 7 bases and J shed 0 bases, with 13 bases lying between them. Germline V lookup: CDR1 SGHRS, CDR2 YFSETQ. This CDR3 is 14 amino acids long. The CDR3 loop is CASGEGRVNTEAFF. The CDR3 DNA follows: TGCGCCAGCGGGGAGGGCAGGGTGAACACTGAAGCTTTCTTT.

This clonotype has at least ten counts. The J gene is TRBJ2-7, the V gene TRBV5-4; D is uncertain. The V end was cut by 0 bases, the J end by 3 bases, with 10 bases between. Germline values: CDR1 SGHNT, CDR2 YYREEE (reference sequence). The CDR3 consists of 14 residues. Here the CDR3 DNA reads TGTGCCAGCAGCTTGGGACTGCCCAGCTACGAGCAGTACTTC. Translated: CASSLGLPSYEQYF.

This clonotype was counted at least ten times. The chain recombines TRBV5-1 with TRBJ1-1, with a tentative D call TRBD1 (5 bases). The CDR3 sequence is 12 residues long. Trimming removed 1 base at V and 8 bases at J, with 9 bases between. CDR1 and CDR2 from the germline V gene are SGHRS and YFSETQ. The CDR3 loop is CASSLTGTEAFF. CDR3 nucleotide sequence: TGCGCCAGCAGCTTGACAGGTACGGAAGCTTTCTTT.

This clonotype was picked up many times. The V call is TRBV6-5, the J call TRBJ1-2, with a weak D call TRBD1 (5 bases). Germline CDR1 and CDR2: MNHEY and SVGAGI. The CDR3 extends over 14 amino acids. V was clipped by 2 bases and J by 5 bases, with 12 bases between them. In nucleotides, the CDR3 is TGTGCCAGCAGTTACGGGACGGATACTTATGGCTACACCTTC. Residues: CASSYGTDTYGYTF.

The table lists this clonotype with many counts. The chain couples TRBV5-1 to TRBJ2-1; TRBD2 might be the D (6 bases). The V end was cut by 3 bases, the J end by 2 bases, with 15 bases between. The CDR3 contains 16 residues. Germline values: CDR1 SGHRS, CDR2 YFSETQ. This chain's CDR3 is CASSSTLSGPYNEQFF. CDR3 DNA: TGCGCCAGCAGCTCCACCCTTAGCGGTCCCTACAATGAGCAGTTCTTC.

This clonotype was counted many times. This chain joins TRBV6-4 and TRBJ2-4, with D unresolved. Trimming took off 8 bases at V and 2 bases at J, with 4 bases between the two ends. In germline, CDR1 is MRHNA, CDR2 SNTAGT. The CDR3 contains 11 residues. The CDR3 DNA follows: TGTGCCAGCGGGCCCAAAAACATTCAGTACTTC. Its protein is CASGPKNIQYF.

This clonotype was seen many times. The chain couples TRBV20-1 to TRBJ2-6, with TRBD2 matching over 9 bases. This CDR3 spans 16 amino acids. Germline V CDR1 and CDR2: DFQATT, SNEGSKA (reference sequence). With V trimmed by 4 bases and J by 2 bases, 6 bases remained unmatched. The CDR3 DNA sequence: TGCAGTGCTACCCGGTTAGCGGGAGCTGGGGCCAACGTCCTGACTTTC. It is translated as CSATRLAGAGANVLTF.

In this sample, this clonotype turned up many times. The J gene is TRBJ2-2, the V gene TRBV21-1; the DNA was not used to check the table's D call, TRBD1. TRBV21-1 is designated a pseudogene. The CDR3 covers 16 residues. The CDR3 loop is CASSRRTGNNTGELFF. The DNA for the CDR3 is TGTGCCAGCAGCAGAAGGACAGGGAATAACACCGGGGAGCTGTTTTTT.

In the case of this clonotype: Sequence at one end of the junction differs from germline and may be a read error. The V and J genes are TRBV3-1 and TRBJ1-5, with D perhaps TRBD1 (6 bases). In germline, CDR1 is LGHDT, CDR2 YNNKEL (reference sequence). The CDR3 is 17 amino acids. CDR3 nucleotides: TGTGCCAGCACCCAAGGATACAGGGAATATAGCAATCAGCCCCAGCATTTT. Translating gives CASTQGYREYSNQPQHF.

This clonotype was recorded only once. A read error is possible here, since a much larger clone lies one base away. The chain carries TRBV12-3 or TRBV12-4 and TRBJ2-7; D is unclear. The CDR3 has 16 residues. The DNA for the CDR3 is TGTGTCAGCATCCCGGCCCAATACACCAGCTTCTACGAGCAGTACTTC. Translated, it gives CVSIPAQYTSFYEQYF.

This clonotype was observed many times. The chain carries TRBV12-3 or TRBV12-4 and TRBJ1-1, with no clear D. The CDR3 length is 17 residues. Trimming pared 8 bases from V and 1 base from J, leaving 23 bases between. The CDR3 spells CASGLGYEHRGNTEAFF. Written as DNA, the CDR3 is TGTGCCAGCGGGTTGGGGTACGAGCATCGGGGGAACACTGAAGCTTTCTTT.

This clonotype was seen at least ten times. The V call is TRBV6-5, the J call TRBJ1-6; D is possibly TRBD1 (6 bases). Germline CDR1 and CDR2: MNHEY and SVGAGI. The CDR3 extends over 13 amino acids. The V end was cut by 1 base, the J end by 8 bases, with 6 bases between. CDR3 residues: CASSYYRDSPLHF. In nucleotides, the CDR3 is TGTGCCAGCAGTTACTACAGGGATTCACCCCTCCACTTT.

This clonotype has ten or more counts. This chain links TRBV12-3 or TRBV12-4 with TRBJ2-2; TRBD2 might be the D (5 bases). The CDR3 spans 15 residues. Trimming removed 2 bases from V and 5 bases from J, with 12 bases in between. In DNA, the CDR3 is TGTGCCAGCAGTTTACTACTTAGCGATACCGGGGAGCTGTTTTTT. The encoded protein is CASSLLLSDTGELFF.

The chain is built from TRBV19 and TRBJ1-2, with D perhaps matching TRBD1 (5 bases). The length of the CDR3 is 15 residues. V lost 1 base, J lost 2 bases, and 11 bases lay in between. CDR1 is LNHDA and CDR2 is SQIVND in the germline V gene (reference sequence). The CDR3 loop reads CASSIGGQANYGYTF. The CDR3 region has the DNA TGTGCCAGTAGTATAGGTGGACAAGCAAACTATGGCTACACCTTC.

This clonotype was seen only a few times. The V call is TRBV18, the J call TRBJ2-5, with D unresolved. The germline gives CDR1 KGHSH, CDR2 LQKENI. V gave up 5 bases and J gave up 0 bases, with 4 bases separating them. The CDR3 is made up of 12 amino acids. DNA for the CDR3: TGTGCCAGCTCAGGAAACCAAGAGACCCAGTACTTC. The encoded protein is CASSGNQETQYF.

This clonotype occurred many times. This chain links TRBV15 with TRBJ2-4; D may be TRBD1 or TRBD2 (5 bases each). The V gene lost 0 bases and the J gene lost 5 bases, with 11 bases spanning the gap. Germline CDR1 LNHNV, CDR2 YYDKDF (reference sequence). This CDR3 is 15 amino acids long. Written as DNA, the CDR3 is TGTGCCACCAGCAGAGAGGGCCGGGGCCAAAACATTCAGTACTTC. Amino acid sequence: CATSREGRGQNIQYF.

This clonotype was detected ten times or more. The J gene is TRBJ2-7, the V gene TRBV20-1, with 14 bases lining up with TRBD2. The V gene's germline CDR1 is DFQATT and CDR2 SNEGSKA (reference sequence). Trimming at V came to 3 bases and at J to 0 bases, leaving 10 bases not matched to a gene. The CDR3 spans 18 residues. CDR3 residues: CSASPGLAGARSSYEQYF. CDR3 in DNA: TGCAGTGCTAGCCCGGGACTAGCGGGAGCCCGGAGCTCCTACGAGCAGTACTTC.

This clonotype was detected ten times or more. The chain carries TRBV20-1 and TRBJ1-4; 7 bases are a match to TRBD1. The CDR3 runs 17 residues. V was clipped by 1 base and J by 7 bases; unmatched bases: 15. Germline V gene sequence: CDR1 DFQATT, CDR2 SNEGSKA (reference sequence). The CDR3 DNA sequence: TGCAGTGCTAGAGTTATTCATCGACAGGGTCCATCTGAAAAACTGTTTTTT. Translating it yields CSARVIHRQGPSEKLFF.